This T cell receptor beta chain stems from a study of cytotoxic CD8 clonotypes in ibrutinib-treated CLL. Germline CDR1 reads SNHLY; CDR2 reads FYNNEI. This CDR3 is 13 amino acids long. Trimming took off 1 base at V and 4 bases at J, with 7 bases between the two ends. Clones were sequenced by immunoSEQ multiplex PCR, and TCRdb holds only the in-frame ones, with some missing. The sample shows fewer than 400,000 clones, around 66% of them seen only once. This clone has only a few counts. This receptor was identified in a human donor with chronic lymphocytic leukemia. The chain employs TRBV2 and TRBJ2-5; D is unresolved. Sequences were derived from PBMCs, sampled after 36 months of ibrutinib treatment. CDR3 residues: CASSEGVRETQYF. The CDR3 DNA is TGTGCCAGCAGTGAAGGGGTGAGAGAGACCCAGTACTTC.